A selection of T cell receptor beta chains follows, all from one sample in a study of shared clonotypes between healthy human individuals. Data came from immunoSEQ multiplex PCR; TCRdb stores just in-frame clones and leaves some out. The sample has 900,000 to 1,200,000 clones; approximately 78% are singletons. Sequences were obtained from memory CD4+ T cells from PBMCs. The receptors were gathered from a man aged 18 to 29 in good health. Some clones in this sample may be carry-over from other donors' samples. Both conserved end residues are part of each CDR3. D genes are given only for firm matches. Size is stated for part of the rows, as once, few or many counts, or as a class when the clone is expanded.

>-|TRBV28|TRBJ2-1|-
CASSLNEQFF
TGTGCCAGCAGTTTAAATGAGCAGTTCTTC
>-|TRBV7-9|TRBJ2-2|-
CASSSRGTLRDTGELFF
TGTGCCAGCAGCTCCCGGGGGACCTTGAGGGACACCGGGGAGCTGTTTTTT
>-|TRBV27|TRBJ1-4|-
CASSLRLRRGTNEKLFF
TGTGCCAGCAGTTTGAGACTTCGAAGGGGGACTAATGAAAAACTGTTTTTT
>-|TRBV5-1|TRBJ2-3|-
CASSLGALGGTDTQYF
TGCGCCAGCAGCTTGGGGGCCTTGGGGGGCACAGATACGCAGTATTTT
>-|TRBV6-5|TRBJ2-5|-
CASSRPPTGGETQYF
TGTGCCAGCAGCCGCCCCCCGACAGGCGGAGAGACCCAGTACTTC
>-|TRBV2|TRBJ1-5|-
CASSVGMGYSNQPQHF
TGTGCCAGCAGTGTAGGTATGGGGTATAGCAATCAGCCCCAGCATTTT
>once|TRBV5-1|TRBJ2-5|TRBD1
CASSFGQGATAETQYF
TGCGCCAGCAGCTTCGGGCAGGGGGCAACGGCGGAGACCCAGTACTTC
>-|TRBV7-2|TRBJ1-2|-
CASSRAGGYGGYTF
TGTGCCAGCAGCCGCGCGGGGGGTTACGGTGGCTACACCTTC
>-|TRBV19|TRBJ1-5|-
CASGTREYSQPQHF
TGTGCCAGTGGTACTCGGGAATACAGTCAGCCCCAGCATTTT
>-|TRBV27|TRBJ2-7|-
CASSLTSLDEQYF
TGTGCCAGCAGTTTGACAAGTTTGGACGAGCAGTACTTC
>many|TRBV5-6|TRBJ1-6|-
CASSHGQYNSPLHF
TGTGCCAGCAGCCATGGACAGTATAATTCACCCCTCCACTTT
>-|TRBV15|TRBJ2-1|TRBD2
CATSRPAGVLNEQFF
TGTGCCACCAGTCGTCCAGCGGGAGTTCTCAATGAGCAGTTCTTC
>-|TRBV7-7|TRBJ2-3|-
CASSLGYTDTQYF
TGTGCCAGCAGCTTGGGTTACACAGATACGCAGTATTTT
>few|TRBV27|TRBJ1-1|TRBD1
CASSLEGGVTEAFF
TGTGCCAGCAGTTTAGAAGGGGGCGTCACTGAAGCTTTCTTT
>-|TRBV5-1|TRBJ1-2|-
CASSLEVGDNYGGYTF
TGCGCCAGCAGCTTGGAGGTGGGTGATAACTATGGTGGCTACACCTTC
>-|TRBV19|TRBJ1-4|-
CVKGVTNEKLFF
TGTGTCAAGGGTGTCACTAATGAAAAACTGTTTTTT
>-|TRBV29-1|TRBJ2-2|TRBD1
CSVELFRDRGTGELFF
TGCAGCGTTGAGCTCTTCCGGGACAGAGGCACCGGGGAGCTGTTTTTT
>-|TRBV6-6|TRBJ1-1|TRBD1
CASSGQGRNTEAFF
TGTGCCAGCAGCGGACAGGGGAGAAACACTGAAGCTTTCTTT
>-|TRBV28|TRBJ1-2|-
CASRTLGGSHRGGYTF
TGTGCCAGCAGGACTTTAGGAGGCTCCCATCGGGGTGGCTACACCTTC